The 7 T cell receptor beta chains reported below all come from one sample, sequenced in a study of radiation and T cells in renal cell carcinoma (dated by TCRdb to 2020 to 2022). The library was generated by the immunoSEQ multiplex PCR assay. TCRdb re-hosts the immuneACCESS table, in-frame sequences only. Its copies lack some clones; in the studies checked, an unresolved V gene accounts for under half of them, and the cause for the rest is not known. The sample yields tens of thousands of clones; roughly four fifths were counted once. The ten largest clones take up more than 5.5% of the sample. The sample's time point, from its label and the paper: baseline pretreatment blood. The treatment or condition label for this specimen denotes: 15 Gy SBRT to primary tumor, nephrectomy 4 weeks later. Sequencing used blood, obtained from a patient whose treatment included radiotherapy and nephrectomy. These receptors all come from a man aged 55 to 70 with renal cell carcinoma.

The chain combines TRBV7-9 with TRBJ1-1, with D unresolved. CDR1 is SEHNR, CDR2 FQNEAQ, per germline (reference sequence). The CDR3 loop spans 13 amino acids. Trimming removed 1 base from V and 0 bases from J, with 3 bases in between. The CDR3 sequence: CASSLVLNTEAFF. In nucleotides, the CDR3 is TGTGCCAGCAGCTTAGTACTGAACACTGAAGCTTTCTTT.

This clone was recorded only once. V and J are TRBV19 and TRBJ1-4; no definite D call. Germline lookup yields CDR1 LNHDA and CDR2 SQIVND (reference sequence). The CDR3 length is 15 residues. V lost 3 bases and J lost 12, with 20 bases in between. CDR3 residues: CASSMDRWDSKELFF. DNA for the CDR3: TGTGCCAGTAGTATGGATCGATGGGATTCCAAGGAACTGTTTTTT.

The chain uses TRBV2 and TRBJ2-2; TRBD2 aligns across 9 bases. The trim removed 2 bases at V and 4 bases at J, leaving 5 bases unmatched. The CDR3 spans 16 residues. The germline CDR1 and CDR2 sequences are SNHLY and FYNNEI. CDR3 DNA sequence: TGTGCCAGCAGTGAATTTACTAGCGGGCTCACCGGGGAGCTGTTTTTT. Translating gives CASSEFTSGLTGELFF. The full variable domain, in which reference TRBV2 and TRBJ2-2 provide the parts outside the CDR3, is EPEVTQTPSHQVTQMGQEVILRCVPISNHLYFYWYRQILGQKVEFLVSFYNNEISEKSEIFDDQFSVERPDGSNFTLKIRSTKLEDSAMYFCASSEFTSGLTGELFFGEGSRLTVL.

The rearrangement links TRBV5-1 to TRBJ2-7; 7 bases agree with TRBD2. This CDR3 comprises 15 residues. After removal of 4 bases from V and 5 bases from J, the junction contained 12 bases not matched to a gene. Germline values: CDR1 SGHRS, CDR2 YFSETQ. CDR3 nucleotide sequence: TGCGCCAGCAGCCCCGCCAGCGGGGCCCCGGACGAGCAGTACTTC. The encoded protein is CASSPASGAPDEQYF.

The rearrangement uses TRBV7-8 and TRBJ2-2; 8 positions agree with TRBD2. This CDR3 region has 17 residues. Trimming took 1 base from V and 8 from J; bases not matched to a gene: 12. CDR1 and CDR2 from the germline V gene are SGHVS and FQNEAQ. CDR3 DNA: TGTGCCAGCAGCTTAGTCTTTTCAGCGGGGGTGGCTGGGGAGCTGTTTTTT. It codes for CASSLVFSAGVAGELFF. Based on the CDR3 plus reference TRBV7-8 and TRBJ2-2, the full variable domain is GAGVSQSPRYKVAKRGQDVALRCDPISGHVSLFWYQQALGQGPEFLTYFQNEAQLDKSGLPSDRFFAERPEGSVSTLKIQRTQQEDSAVYLCASSLVFSAGVAGELFFGEGSRLTVL.

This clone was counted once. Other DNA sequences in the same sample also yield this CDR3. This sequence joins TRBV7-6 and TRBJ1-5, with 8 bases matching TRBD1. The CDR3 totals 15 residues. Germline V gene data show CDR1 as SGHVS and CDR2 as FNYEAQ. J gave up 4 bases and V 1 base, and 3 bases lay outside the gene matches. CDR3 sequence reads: CASSLGTGRNQPQHF. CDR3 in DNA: TGTGCCAGCAGCTTAGGGACAGGGAGAAATCAGCCCCAGCATTTT.

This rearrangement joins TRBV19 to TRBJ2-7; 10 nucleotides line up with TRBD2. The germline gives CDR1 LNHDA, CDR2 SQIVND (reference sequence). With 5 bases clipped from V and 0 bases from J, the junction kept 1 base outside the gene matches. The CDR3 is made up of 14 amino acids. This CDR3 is CASSPSGSSYEQYF. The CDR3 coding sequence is TGTGCCAGTAGTCCTAGCGGGAGCTCCTACGAGCAGTACTTC.